Shown below are 26 T cell receptor beta chains from a single sample sequenced in a study of T-cell memory formation after mild COVID-19. TCRdb re-derived calls from the 5' RACE reads in MiXCR, one entry per CDR3 protein. Of 550,000 to 650,000 distinct CDR3 sequences in the sample, 15% to 20% were seen once. The sample taken for sequencing was PBMCs or a T cell subset sorted from them (not recorded which). The receptors come from an adult woman who had mild COVID-19 (a few samples of this study predate the infection). Cell type and time point are not known.

In its sample, this clonotype was seen a few times. J is TRBJ1-4 and V is TRBV25-1; 11 bases line up with TRBD1. After removal of 6 bases from V and 1 base from J, the junction contained 7 bases not matched to a gene. Germline CDR1 and CDR2: MGHDK and SYGVNS. The CDR3 contains 17 residues. The CDR3 region is CASSEGGTGGTNEKLFF. The DNA of the CDR3 is TGTGCCAGCAGCGAAGGCGGGACAGGGGGAACTAATGAAAAACTGTTTTTT.

There are a few counts of this clonotype. This sequence joins TRBV5-5 and TRBJ1-2; no clear D gene. There are 13 residues in the CDR3. Trimming removed 0 bases from V and 2 bases from J, with 5 bases in between. The germline V gene has CDR1 SGHKS and CDR2 YYEKEE (reference sequence). CDR3 amino acids: CASSLVLNYGYTF. The CDR3 DNA reads as TGTGCCAGCAGCTTGGTGCTCAACTATGGCTACACCTTC.

The rearrangement links TRBV5-4 to TRBJ1-1; TRBD1 agrees at 7 bases. This CDR3 comprises 17 residues. Looked up from germline, CDR1 is SGHNT and CDR2 is YYREEE (reference sequence). After removal of 0 bases from V and 0 bases from J, the junction contained 8 bases not matched to a gene. The CDR3 here is CASSLVPQGGVNTEAFF. DNA of the CDR3: TGTGCCAGCAGCTTGGTACCCCAGGGGGGGGTGAACACTGAAGCTTTCTTT.

Many counts were recorded for this clonotype. This chain connects TRBV19 to TRBJ1-5; 8 bases fit TRBD1. V was clipped by 7 bases and J by 1 base; unmatched bases: 6. The CDR3 runs to 15 residues. Per germline, CDR1 LNHDA and CDR2 SQIVND (reference sequence). The CDR3 DNA sequence: TGTGCCAGTAAGAGCAGGGGGCAGAGCAATCAGCCCCAGCATTTT. Its protein product is CASKSRGQSNQPQHF.

This clonotype was detected a few times. The chain has TRBV6-5 and TRBJ2-3; tentatively, D is TRBD2 (5 bases). The CDR3 is 13 residues long. Germline values: CDR1 MNHEY, CDR2 SVGAGI. V shed 6 bases and J shed 3 bases, with 10 bases lying between them. The CDR3 DNA follows: TGTGCCAGCAGACTAGGGTTGACAGATACGCAGTATTTT. This translates into CASRLGLTDTQYF.

CDR3 DNA: TGTGCCAGCAGCTTAGTCGGGGGGGCCCACAATGAGCAGTTCTTC. It is translated as CASSLVGGAHNEQFF. The J gene is TRBJ2-1, the V gene TRBV7-8; TRBD2 matches at 8 bases. The CDR3 length is 15 residues. From germline, CDR1 is SGHVS and CDR2 FQNEAQ. Trimming took 1 base from V and 5 from J; bases not matched to a gene: 4.

This sequence joins TRBV11-1 and TRBJ2-5; D is ambiguous. Per germline, CDR1 SGHAT and CDR2 FQDESV (reference sequence). The CDR3 length is 15 residues. The V gene lost 1 base and the J gene lost 5 bases, with 14 bases spanning the gap. Here the CDR3 reads CASSLVGSGLETQYF. The CDR3 DNA follows: TGTGCCAGCAGCTTAGTGGGCAGTGGCTTGGAGACCCAGTACTTC. Supplemented by reference TRBV11-1 and TRBJ2-5, the full variable domain reads EAEVAQSPRYKITEKSQAVAFWCDPISGHATLYWYRQILGQGPELLVQFQDESVVDDSQLPKDRFSAERLKGVDSTLKIQPAELGDSAMYLCASSLVGSGLETQYFGPGTRLLVL.

The chain links TRBV2 to TRBJ2-3; a weak D match, TRBD1 (6 bases). Germline V gene sequence: CDR1 SNHLY, CDR2 FYNNEI. Trimming removed 3 bases at V and 4 bases at J, with 17 bases between. This CDR3 region has 16 residues. The CDR3 is CASSDIPPTGADTQYF. CDR3 DNA: TGTGCCAGCAGTGATATACCTCCGACAGGTGCAGATACGCAGTATTTT. The complete variable domain, with remaining parts taken from reference TRBV2 and TRBJ2-3, reads EPEVTQTPSHQVTQMGQEVILRCVPISNHLYFYWYRQILGQKVEFLVSFYNNEISEKSEIFDDQFSVERPDGSNFTLKIRSTKLEDSAMYFCASSDIPPTGADTQYFGPGTRLTVL.

J is TRBJ2-1 and V is TRBV12-3 or TRBV12-4; 7 bases are a match to TRBD1. Trimming at V came to 7 bases and at J to 7 bases, leaving 13 bases not matched to a gene. The CDR3 is 15 amino acids. CDR3 bases: TGTGCCAGCACCCTCTTGACAGGGATTAGTAATGAGCAGTTCTTC. It yields the protein CASTLLTGISNEQFF.

This clonotype was seen repeatedly, ten times or more. This rearrangement joins TRBV12-3 or TRBV12-4 to TRBJ2-3, with 8 bases matching TRBD2. The CDR3 spans 14 residues. After removal of 4 bases from V and 8 bases from J, the junction contained 8 bases not matched to a gene. In DNA form, the CDR3 reads TGTGCCAGCAGTTCTGCTAGCGGGTCCTTTACGCAGTATTTT. This sequence encodes CASSSASGSFTQYF.

This clonotype was counted only a few times. The chain carries TRBV29-1 and TRBJ2-7, with D maybe TRBD1 (5 bases). This CDR3 has 13 residues. Germline loops: CDR1 SQVTM, CDR2 ANQGSEA. The ends were cut back, 3 bases at V and 0 bases at J, with 9 bases in the middle. The CDR3 loop is CSVERQGSYEQYF. The DNA of the CDR3 is TGCAGCGTTGAGAGGCAGGGCTCCTACGAGCAGTACTTC.

This clonotype has just a few counts. V and J are TRBV20-1 and TRBJ2-7; TRBD2 aligns across 8 bases. CDR1 is DFQATT, CDR2 SNEGSKA, per germline (reference sequence). The V and J ends lost 4 bases and 3 bases, in that order; junction bases with no gene match: 5. This CDR3 spans 13 amino acids. CDR3 residues: CSATERGGYEQYF. The CDR3 DNA sequence: TGCAGTGCTACGGAACGGGGGGGCTACGAGCAGTACTTC.

In regard to this clonotype: The germline gene is not matched at one end of the junction; a read error may be the cause. The chain employs TRBV9 and TRBJ2-2; 8 bases agree with TRBD1. This CDR3 spans 15 amino acids. CDR1 SGDLS and CDR2 YYNGEE come from the germline V gene. This CDR3 is CASRVGQGSTGELFF. In DNA, the CDR3 is TGTGCCAGCAGGGTAGGACAGGGATCAACCGGGGAGCTGTTTTTT.

This clonotype turned up a few times. The chain uses TRBV5-5 and TRBJ1-2; 7 bases map to TRBD1. CDR3 length: 15 amino acids. Per the germline V gene, CDR1 is SGHKS and CDR2 is YYEKEE (reference sequence). V was clipped by 2 bases and J by 4 bases; unmatched bases: 8. The CDR3 here is CASSFYTGAGYGYTF. The DNA for the CDR3 is TGTGCCAGCAGCTTTTATACAGGGGCTGGCTATGGCTACACCTTC.

This clonotype has only a few counts. This rearrangement joins TRBV14 to TRBJ2-1; 8 nucleotides line up with TRBD2. The trim removed 4 bases at V and 4 bases at J, leaving 9 bases unmatched. This CDR3 is built from 16 residues. CDR1 SGHDN and CDR2 FVKESK come from the germline V gene. Here the CDR3 DNA reads TGTGCCAGCAGCCTGGAGTCTAGCGGGTATTACAATGAGCAGTTCTTC. As protein: CASSLESSGYYNEQFF.

The table lists this clonotype with many counts. This rearrangement joins TRBV7-8 to TRBJ1-5; 9 bases map to TRBD1. The CDR3 has 16 residues. Germline CDR1 is SGHVS and CDR2 is FQNEAQ. V shed 5 bases, J shed 6 bases, and the junction held 11 bases outside the gene matches. CDR3 protein: CASSAPGQGLGQPQHF. The CDR3 DNA reads TGTGCCAGCAGCGCCCCGGGACAGGGTCTTGGTCAGCCCCAGCATTTT.

There are a few counts of this clonotype. The V and J genes are TRBV5-4 and TRBJ2-7; possibly TRBD2 for D (5 bases). The germline V gene has CDR1 SGHNT and CDR2 YYREEE (reference sequence). V lost 4 bases and J lost 7, with 18 bases in between. CDR3 length: 14 residues. The CDR3 protein is CASSRDPEVREQYF. The CDR3 DNA reads as TGTGCCAGCAGCCGAGACCCGGAGGTGAGGGAGCAGTACTTC.

This clonotype was seen a handful of times. The rearrangement joins TRBV6-1 to TRBJ1-1; 7 nucleotides agree with TRBD1. With V trimmed by 2 bases and J by 5 bases, 14 bases remained unmatched. The CDR3 is made up of 17 amino acids. Looked up from germline, CDR1 is MNHNS and CDR2 is SASEGT. The CDR3 loop is CASSEQSRGRGGTEAFF. The CDR3 DNA is TGTGCCAGCAGTGAACAGTCCCGCGGCAGGGGGGGGACTGAAGCTTTCTTT.

In this sample, this clonotype turned up a few times. The CDR3, as DNA: TGTGCCAGCAGCCAACGGATGGGGGACCTCAATCAGCCCCAGCATTTT. Translating gives CASSQRMGDLNQPQHF. V and J are TRBV3-1 and TRBJ1-5; a possible D gene is TRBD1 (5 bases). From germline, CDR1 is LGHDT and CDR2 YNNKEL (reference sequence). V was trimmed by 2 bases and J by 3 bases, leaving 14 bases between them. The CDR3 covers 16 residues.

The chain recombines TRBV5-1 with TRBJ2-2, with D possibly TRBD1 on 5 matching bases. Trimming removed 1 base from V and 3 bases from J, with 10 bases in between. Germline V gene sequence: CDR1 SGHRS, CDR2 YFSETQ. There are 15 residues in the CDR3. The CDR3 nucleotides read TGCGCCAGCAGCTTGCACAGGCAGGACACCGGGGAGCTGTTTTTT. Protein: CASSLHRQDTGELFF.

This clonotype has just a few counts. The chain couples TRBV4-2 to TRBJ2-5, with 13 bases fitting TRBD2. Losses at the gene ends were 1 base for V and 0 bases for J; bases not matched to a gene: 5. The germline CDR1 and CDR2 sequences are LGHNA and YNFKEQ. The CDR3 extends over 18 amino acids. CDR3 nucleotide sequence: TGTGCCAGCAGCCAAGGGGGGACTAGCGGGGCGTACCAAGAGACCCAGTACTTC. This encodes CASSQGGTSGAYQETQYF.

This chain links TRBV5-6 with TRBJ2-2, with TRBD2 identical over 9 bases. The CDR3 consists of 17 residues. The germline V gene has CDR1 SGHDT and CDR2 YYEEEE. V trimming: 4 bases; J trimming: 2 bases; junction bases outside the gene matches: 9. This chain's CDR3 is CASSRRASGVNTGELFF. The CDR3 nucleotides read TGTGCCAGCAGCCGGCGGGCTAGCGGGGTCAACACCGGGGAGCTGTTTTTT.

This rearrangement joins TRBV12-3 or TRBV12-4 to TRBJ1-2; 9 positions match TRBD1. V dropped 3 bases and J dropped 8; count of bases not matched to a gene: 13. This CDR3 has 16 amino acids. The CDR3 spells CASSLLGQGFFYGYTF. The CDR3 bases are TGTGCCAGCAGTTTGCTGGGACAGGGATTTTTCTACGGCTACACCTTC.

Remarks on this clonotype: Germline and junction disagree at one end, which may indicate a read error. The rearrangement joins TRBV7-9 to TRBJ1-5, with D unresolved. The CDR3 has 12 amino acids. The V gene's germline CDR1 is SEHNR and CDR2 FQNEAQ (reference sequence). CDR3 nucleotides: TGTGCCAGCAGCGTCAGCAACCAGCCCCAGCATTTT. It translates to CASSVSNQPQHF.

This clonotype was detected a few times. The chain carries TRBV20-1 and TRBJ2-7; D possibly matches TRBD1 or TRBD2 (5 bases each). Looked up from germline, CDR1 is DFQATT and CDR2 is SNEGSKA (reference sequence). CDR3 length equals 11 residues. The V and J ends lost 5 bases and 3 bases respectively, with 8 bases between them. The CDR3 loop is CSAWDVYEQYF. The CDR3 DNA reads as TGCAGTGCTTGGGACGTCTACGAGCAGTACTTC.

The DNA of the CDR3 is TGTGCCAGCAGCTTGGAAGGTACCACCTACGAGCAGTACTTC. Residues: CASSLEGTTYEQYF. The chain has TRBV5-4 and TRBJ2-7; no clear D gene. The CDR3 spans 14 residues. Germline CDR1 SGHNT, CDR2 YYREEE (reference sequence). Trimming took off 0 bases at V and 2 bases at J, with 9 bases between the two ends.